The 27 T cell receptor beta chains presented below share a single source sample, sequenced in a study of blood T cell repertoires in COVID-19. The table came from immunoSEQ multiplex PCR; TCRdb's copy has only in-frame clones and leaves some out. The table has about 360,000 clones, about 80% seen once. Sequences were obtained from peripheral blood. These receptors were obtained from a human donor with acute or convalescent COVID-19. The donor label of this sample is uncertain.

In its sample, this clone was seen many times. The chain combines TRBV7-9 with TRBJ2-6; 8 bases are a match to TRBD1. The CDR3 is 16 residues long. Germline lookup yields CDR1 SEHNR and CDR2 FQNEAQ (reference sequence). V trimming: 6 bases; J trimming: 3 bases; junction bases outside the gene matches: 7. The CDR3 bases are TGTGCCAGCAGGGAAACCAGGGGGCGTGGGGCCAACGTCCTGACTTTC. This encodes CASRETRGRGANVLTF.

This chain links TRBV10-3 with TRBJ2-7; D perhaps matches TRBD1 (5 bases). The CDR3 loop spans 12 amino acids. The V end lost 10 bases, the J end lost 4 bases, and 14 bases lay between the germline ends. Germline-derived CDR1 and CDR2 are ENHRY and SYGVKD. Written as DNA, the CDR3 is TGTGCCAGCTCAGGGCAGGGTTACGAGCAGTACTTC. Its translation: CASSGQGYEQYF.

This chain joins TRBV14 and TRBJ1-6; TRBD1 agrees at 8 bases. CDR1 is SGHDN, CDR2 FVKESK, per germline. V lost 2 bases and J lost 5; bases outside the gene matches: 26. This CDR3 comprises 23 residues. The CDR3: CASSQTDRAYLGFGVYNNSPLHF. In DNA, the CDR3 is TGTGCCAGCAGCCAAACGGACAGGGCTTATTTGGGGTTTGGGGTCTACAATAATTCACCCCTCCACTTT.

The chain joins TRBV12-3 or TRBV12-4 to TRBJ1-1, with D hard to call. Trimming took off 6 bases at V and 5 bases at J, with 13 bases between the two ends. The CDR3 covers 13 residues. The chain's CDR3 is CASSLNAGTEAFF. The CDR3 nucleotides are TGTGCCAGCAGCCTCAATGCGGGGACTGAAGCTTTCTTT.

The V and J genes are TRBV27 and TRBJ1-1; D may be TRBD1 (5 bases). CDR3 size: 15 residues. The V gene lost 5 bases and the J gene lost 0 bases, with 13 bases spanning the gap. The germline V gene encodes CDR1 MNHEY and CDR2 SMNVEV (reference sequence). The CDR3 loop reads CASSPQGRMNTEAFF. The CDR3 DNA sequence: TGTGCCAGCAGTCCCCAGGGCAGGATGAACACTGAAGCTTTCTTT.

The chain has TRBV7-9 and TRBJ2-1, with TRBD2 as a possible D gene (6 bases). The V gene's germline CDR1 is SEHNR and CDR2 FQNEAQ (reference sequence). This CDR3 is 11 amino acids long. V lost 5 bases and J 9 bases, leaving 8 bases between the germline ends. Here the CDR3 DNA reads TGTGCCAGCAGCCGGGAGCTTGAGCAGTTCTTC. Its translation is CASSRELEQFF.

V gene TRBV19 combines with J gene TRBJ1-2; the D is unclear. The CDR3 loop spans 14 amino acids. V was trimmed by 6 bases and J by 2 bases, leaving 13 bases between them. Germline V gene lookup returns CDR1 LNHDA and CDR2 SQIVND (reference sequence). CDR3 sequence reads: CASRSSGRNYGYTF. The DNA of the CDR3 is TGTGCCAGTAGGTCGTCTGGCAGGAACTATGGCTACACCTTC.

This clone has only a few counts. The chain recombines TRBV10-2 with TRBJ2-5; 8 positions match TRBD1. The V gene's germline CDR1 is WSHSY and CDR2 SAAADI. V lost 6 bases, J lost 2 bases, and 5 bases stayed unmatched. The CDR3 is made up of 14 amino acids. The CDR3 DNA reads as TGCGCCAGCAGCCGAGACAGGGGTCAAGAGACCCAGTACTTC. This encodes CASSRDRGQETQYF.

This clone was recorded once. The CDR3 loop reads CATRRGQASSGNTIYF. CDR3 nucleotide sequence: TGTGCCACCAGGAGGGGACAGGCTAGCTCTGGAAACACCATATATTTT. The chain employs TRBV15 and TRBJ1-3; 8 bases fit TRBD1. This CDR3 region has 16 residues. Germline trimming cut 6 bases from V and 0 bases from J; bases unmatched to any gene: 7. Germline assignment: CDR1 LNHNV and CDR2 YYDKDF (reference sequence).

This clone was detected only once. This chain joins TRBV20-1 and TRBJ2-7; 8 bases are shared with TRBD1. The trim removed 3 bases at V and 6 bases at J, leaving 4 bases unmatched. Germline-derived CDR1 and CDR2 are DFQATT and SNEGSKA (reference sequence). The CDR3 contains 12 residues. The CDR3 protein is CSASRQGIEQYF. DNA for the CDR3: TGCAGTGCTAGTAGACAGGGGATCGAGCAGTACTTC.

The genes are TRBV28 and TRBJ1-1; D not resolved. Germline V CDR1 and CDR2: MDHEN, SYDVKM. Trimming pared 3 bases from V and 5 bases from J, leaving 13 bases between. This CDR3 has 14 amino acids. This chain's CDR3 is CASSLRSSVTEAFF. The CDR3 DNA is TGTGCCAGCAGTTTGAGGTCGTCGGTGACTGAAGCTTTCTTT.

This clone was recorded only once. J is TRBJ2-7 and V is TRBV30; 10 bases match TRBD2. V shed 4 bases and J 6 bases; nucleotides not matched to a gene: 0. Looked up from germline, CDR1 is GTSNPN and CDR2 is SVGIG (reference sequence). CDR3 length: 11 residues. The chain's CDR3 is CAWTSGGEQYF. As DNA, the CDR3 is TGTGCCTGGACTAGCGGGGGCGAGCAGTACTTC.

The V and J genes are TRBV18 and TRBJ1-2; TRBD1 might be the D (5 bases). V was cut by 4 bases and J by 3 bases, with 9 bases left in between. Per germline, CDR1 KGHSH and CDR2 LQKENI. This CDR3 region has 13 residues. The CDR3 region has the DNA TGTGCCAGCTCACGTTCCAGGGACTATGGCTACACCTTC. Translated, it gives CASSRSRDYGYTF.

The genes are TRBV2 and TRBJ2-3; tentatively, D is TRBD1 (5 bases). V was pared by 5 bases and J by 2 bases, with 11 bases between. This CDR3 comprises 14 residues. Germline CDR1 reads SNHLY; CDR2 reads FYNNEI. CDR3 in DNA: TGTGCCAGCAGTCGAGACAGAAACACAGATACGCAGTATTTT. It yields the protein CASSRDRNTDTQYF. Filled out from reference TRBV2 and TRBJ2-3, the complete variable domain reads EPEVTQTPSHQVTQMGQEVILRCVPISNHLYFYWYRQILGQKVEFLVSFYNNEISEKSEIFDDQFSVERPDGSNFTLKIRSTKLEDSAMYFCASSRDRNTDTQYFGPGTRLTVL.

This clone has a single count. This chain links TRBV5-5 with TRBJ1-1, with 10 bases aligning to TRBD1. The V segment lost 4 bases and the J segment 7 bases; nucleotides outside the gene matches: 7. The CDR3 extends over 14 amino acids. CDR1 and CDR2 from the germline V gene are SGHKS and YYEKEE (reference sequence). CDR3 residues: CASSGGTGALEAFF. The CDR3 region has the DNA TGTGCCAGCAGCGGCGGGACAGGGGCTCTTGAAGCTTTCTTT.

The V call is TRBV6-5, the J call TRBJ1-5, with 7 positions matching TRBD1. Per germline, CDR1 MNHEY and CDR2 SVGAGI. CDR3 length: 14 amino acids. The ends lost 6 bases at V and 9 bases at J; junction bases unmatched: 11. CDR3 nucleotide sequence: TGTGCCAGCAGGGACAGGCCGGCTGGGAGGCCCCAGCATTTT. Amino acids: CASRDRPAGRPQHF.

CDR3 residues: CASAWGGYEQYF. As DNA, the CDR3 is TGTGCCAGCGCATGGGGGGGTTACGAGCAGTACTTC. The chain couples TRBV6-6 to TRBJ2-7; 7 positions agree with TRBD2. The CDR3 has 12 residues. Germline CDR1 reads MNHNY; CDR2 reads SVGAGI (reference sequence). After removal of 8 bases from V and 4 bases from J, the junction contained 5 bases not matched to a gene.

Concerning this clone itself: This same CDR3 is encoded by further DNA sequences in the sample. The chain carries TRBV5-1 and TRBJ1-5, with 7 bases that match TRBD1. The junction had 8 bases not matched to a gene; V was cut back by 4 bases and J by 4 bases. Germline V CDR1 and CDR2: SGHRS, YFSETQ. This CDR3 has 15 amino acids. In DNA, the CDR3 is TGCGCCAGCAGCCTCGAGGGGGCTGGAAATCAGCCCCAGCATTTT. It yields the protein CASSLEGAGNQPQHF.

The chain combines TRBV6-6 with TRBJ1-6, with 7 bases matching TRBD1. Losses at the gene ends were 7 bases for V and 7 bases for J; bases not matched to a gene: 13. The length of the CDR3 is 16 residues. Per germline, CDR1 MNHNY and CDR2 SVGAGI (reference sequence). CDR3 protein: CASTPQGGFGNSPLHF. For the CDR3, the DNA is TGTGCCAGCACCCCCCAGGGGGGCTTTGGGAATTCACCCCTCCACTTT.

The V call is TRBV3-1 (or the pseudogene TRBV3-2), the J call TRBJ1-2; 8 bases fit TRBD1. Germline CDR1 LGHDT, CDR2 YNNKEL (reference sequence). J was trimmed by 0 bases and V by 1 base; bases with no gene match: 7. This CDR3 spans 17 amino acids. The CDR3 DNA is TGTGCCAGCAGCCAAGGGTCAACAGGGGGAGCTAACTATGGCTACACCTTC. It specifies CASSQGSTGGANYGYTF.

The rearrangement uses TRBV2 and TRBJ1-5, with 10 positions matching TRBD1. J gave up 7 bases and V 4 bases, and 4 bases lay outside the gene matches. From germline, CDR1 is SNHLY and CDR2 FYNNEI. CDR3 length: 14 amino acids. The CDR3, as DNA: TGTGCCAGCAGTGGGGACAGGGGACGGCAGCCCCAGCATTTT. This gives the protein CASSGDRGRQPQHF.

This clone was counted a few times. The chain uses TRBV19 and TRBJ1-1; 7 positions agree with TRBD1. There are 15 residues in the CDR3. With V trimmed by 2 bases and J by 8 bases, 11 bases remained unmatched. Germline CDR1 LNHDA, CDR2 SQIVND (reference sequence). CDR3 sequence (DNA): TGTGCCAGTAGTATACCAAACAGGGGCGCCGGGGAAGCTTTCTTT. Its protein product is CASSIPNRGAGEAFF.

The chain recombines TRBV5-4 with TRBJ2-5; 8 bases are a match to TRBD1. The ends lost 4 bases at V and 2 bases at J; junction bases unmatched: 7. Per germline, CDR1 SGHNT and CDR2 YYREEE (reference sequence). This CDR3 is 15 amino acids long. CDR3 loop: CASSVRTGGQETQYF. Here the CDR3 DNA reads TGTGCCAGCAGCGTCAGAACAGGGGGACAAGAGACCCAGTACTTC.

The DNA for the CDR3 is TGCGCCAGCAGCCGGGAAGGGCTTAATTCACCCCTCCACTTT. This translates into CASSREGLNSPLHF. The gene calls are TRBV5-1 and TRBJ1-6; D not resolved. From germline, CDR1 is SGHRS and CDR2 YFSETQ. The CDR3 runs 14 residues. Trimming stripped 4 bases from V and 6 bases from J, with 11 bases between.

The V call is TRBV5-5, the J call TRBJ1-1; TRBD1 might be the D (5 bases). This CDR3 comprises 14 residues. Germline CDR1 reads SGHKS; CDR2 reads YYEKEE (reference sequence). Trimming stripped 2 bases from V and 5 bases from J, with 13 bases between. In DNA, the CDR3 is TGTGCCAGCAGCTTCTTTTGGGGGGAGACTGAAGCTTTCTTT. It encodes CASSFFWGETEAFF.

The CDR3 spells CASSVGEGGVSEQYF. CDR3 bases: TGTGCCAGCAGCGTAGGGGAGGGAGGGGTCAGCGAGCAGTACTTC. The J gene is TRBJ2-7, the V gene TRBV9, with 7 bases matching TRBD2. CDR3 size: 15 residues. CDR1 is SGDLS and CDR2 is YYNGEE in the germline V gene. V trimming: 0 bases; J trimming: 6 bases; junction bases outside the gene matches: 9.

The chain is built from TRBV11-2 and TRBJ1-6; TRBD1 might be the D (6 bases). Germline assignment: CDR1 SGHAT and CDR2 FQNNGV. CDR3 length: 16 amino acids. The V and J ends lost 4 bases and 4 bases respectively, with 14 bases between them. In nucleotides, the CDR3 is TGTGCCAGCAGCTCACCCCGGACAGATTATAATTCACCCCTCCACTTT. Its protein is CASSSPRTDYNSPLHF.